Below are 17 T cell receptor beta chains sequenced from a single sample in a study of early T cells in non-severe SARS-CoV-2 infection. TCRdb re-called the 5' RACE reads through MiXCR, storing one row per CDR3 protein. The sample yields 70,000 to 95,000 distinct CDR3 sequences, about 14% seen once. The sequenced sample consisted of whole blood. The receptor source for this set is an adult who was a healthcare worker with PCR-confirmed SARS-CoV-2 infection or an uninfected control (not recorded which).

This rearrangement joins TRBV12-3 or TRBV12-4 to TRBJ1-1, with D perhaps TRBD1 (5 bases). Trimming took 7 bases from V and 5 from J, leaving 14 bases between them. The CDR3 totals 13 residues. CDR3 amino acids: CASTGRGGTEAFF. The CDR3, as DNA: TGTGCCAGCACCGGAAGGGGTGGAACTGAAGCTTTCTTT.

V and J are TRBV12-3 or TRBV12-4 and TRBJ1-4; possible D gene TRBD1, 5 bases. V lost 3 bases to trimming and J lost 6 bases, with 14 bases between them. CDR3 length equals 15 residues. The CDR3 DNA reads as TGTGCCAGCAGTTTGCGGAGGGGCGGTTATGAAAAACTGTTTTTT. Amino acid sequence: CASSLRRGGYEKLFF.

The rearrangement links TRBV2 to TRBJ2-7, with D perhaps assigned TRBD1 or TRBD2 (5 bases each). Trimming took off 8 bases at V and 4 bases at J, with 15 bases between the two ends. Germline V gene lookup returns CDR1 SNHLY and CDR2 FYNNEI. The CDR3 loop spans 13 amino acids. This chain's CDR3 is CASGTPDRYEQYV. The DNA of the CDR3 is TGTGCCAGCGGGACCCCAGATCGTTACGAGCAGTACGTC.

This rearrangement joins TRBV2 to TRBJ2-6; D is undetermined. V shed 4 bases and J shed 0 bases, with 7 bases lying between them. Per the germline V gene, CDR1 is SNHLY and CDR2 is FYNNEI. The CDR3 totals 15 residues. The CDR3 is CASSGADSGANVLTF. In DNA form, the CDR3 reads TGTGCCAGCAGTGGTGCGGACTCTGGGGCCAACGTCCTGACTTTC.

This clonotype was counted only a few times. This chain joins TRBV11-2 and TRBJ2-4, with D perhaps assigned TRBD1 or TRBD2 (5 bases each). The CDR3 contains 14 residues. The germline V gene has CDR1 SGHAT and CDR2 FQNNGV. Trimming shortened V by 3 bases and J by 0 bases, and 6 bases separated the two germline ends. The CDR3 nucleotides are TGTGCCAGCAGCTTGGGGACAGCCAAAAACATTCAGTACTTC. It is translated as CASSLGTAKNIQYF.

The gene calls are TRBV5-1 and TRBJ1-1, with D perhaps matching TRBD1 (6 bases). This CDR3 region has 14 residues. CDR1 and CDR2 from the germline V gene are SGHRS and YFSETQ. The V and J ends lost 2 bases and 4 bases respectively, with 12 bases between them. CDR3 sequence: CASSFRGPATEAFF. CDR3 nucleotides: TGCGCCAGCAGCTTCAGGGGACCTGCCACTGAAGCTTTCTTT.

This clonotype was counted a few times. The chain is built from TRBV20-1 and TRBJ1-4; D is ambiguous. Between the trimmed V and J ends, which lost 0 bases and 0 bases, there was a span of 8 bases. The CDR3 contains 15 residues. Germline V lookup: CDR1 DFQATT, CDR2 SNEGSKA (reference sequence). CDR3 protein: CSARDQGTTNEKLFF. CDR3 bases: TGCAGTGCTAGAGATCAAGGGACAACTAATGAAAAACTGTTTTTT.

V and J are TRBV10-3 and TRBJ2-3; 9 nucleotides align to TRBD2. Germline V gene sequence: CDR1 ENHRY, CDR2 SYGVKD. This CDR3 is built from 20 residues. The V gene end was trimmed by 8 bases and the J gene end by 4 bases; junction bases not matched to a gene: 25. The CDR3 region is CAIAGELASSGGPHPDTQYF. The CDR3 DNA sequence: TGTGCCATCGCAGGGGAGTTGGCGAGTAGCGGGGGCCCACATCCAGATACGCAGTATTTT.

This clonotype was counted only a few times. This chain links TRBV29-1 with TRBJ2-3; D uncertain. This CDR3 has 14 residues. Germline CDR1 SQVTM, CDR2 ANQGSEA. Trimming left V 4 bases short and J 3 bases short, with 14 bases between. The DNA of the CDR3 is TGCAGCGTTGTGGCGGTTAGAGAAACAGATACGCAGTATTTT. It encodes CSVVAVRETDTQYF.

The chain uses TRBV21-1 and TRBJ2-7; the table names TRBD1, a call not compared with the DNA. TRBV21-1 is a known pseudogene. The CDR3 covers 13 residues. CDR3 sequence (DNA): TGTGCCAGCAGCAAAACACCAGGGGTCGAGCAGTACGTC. Translation gives CASSKTPGVEQYV.

This clonotype was counted between two and nine times. This sequence joins TRBV5-4 and TRBJ2-2; TRBD2 agrees at 12 bases. With V trimmed by 3 bases and J by 1 base, 1 base remained unmatched. Germline CDR1 reads SGHNT; CDR2 reads YYREEE (reference sequence). CDR3 size: 16 residues. The chain's CDR3 is CASSWGLAGNTGELFF. CDR3 nucleotides: TGTGCCAGCAGCTGGGGACTAGCGGGGAACACCGGGGAGCTGTTTTTT.

Many counts were recorded for this clonotype. The V gene is TRBV6-1, the J gene TRBJ2-3; weak D call: TRBD1 (6 bases). This CDR3 has 14 amino acids. The V and J ends lost 8 bases and 0 bases respectively, with 12 bases between them. Germline lookup yields CDR1 MNHNS and CDR2 SASEGT. CDR3 loop: CASRQQGSTDTQYF. In nucleotides, the CDR3 is TGTGCCAGCCGCCAACAGGGTAGCACAGATACGCAGTATTTT.

This clonotype was picked up many times. J is TRBJ2-1 and V is TRBV12-3 or TRBV12-4; D is undetermined. CDR3 length: 12 amino acids. V lost 4 bases to trimming and J lost 6 bases, with 7 bases between them. The CDR3 sequence is CASSSRVNEQFF. CDR3 DNA: TGTGCCAGCAGTTCTAGGGTCAATGAGCAGTTCTTC.

This clonotype was recorded a few times. The genes are TRBV5-4 and TRBJ1-6, with D uncertain. Germline CDR1 is SGHNT and CDR2 is YYREEE (reference sequence). The CDR3 has 14 residues. Trimming cost V 2 bases and J 7 bases, with 10 bases left between them. As DNA, the CDR3 is TGTGCCAGCAGCTTCAGGAGGGTGAATTCACCCCTCCACTTT. Protein product: CASSFRRVNSPLHF.

This clonotype has only a few counts. V gene TRBV6-1 combines with J gene TRBJ2-6; D call uncertain. V was pared by 6 bases and J by 0 bases, with 15 bases between. CDR3 length: 17 amino acids. Per the germline V gene, CDR1 is MNHNS and CDR2 is SASEGT. The CDR3 region is CASRRDTPTSGANVLTF. The DNA for the CDR3 is TGTGCCAGCAGGAGAGACACACCGACCTCTGGGGCCAACGTCCTGACTTTC.

The chain uses TRBV19 and TRBJ2-4; no definite D call. Trimming left V 4 bases short and J 9 bases short, with 16 bases between. The length of the CDR3 is 14 residues. Germline V gene data show CDR1 as LNHDA and CDR2 as SQIVND (reference sequence). CDR3 residues: CASSRLGLVGIQYF. For the CDR3, the DNA is TGTGCCAGTAGTAGGTTGGGTCTGGTGGGCATTCAGTACTTC. Full variable domain (rest looked up from reference TRBV19 and TRBJ2-4): DGGITQSPKYLFRKEGQNVTLSCEQNLNHDAMYWYRQDPGQGLRLIYYSQIVNDFQKGDIAEGYSVSREKKESFPLTVTSAQKNPTAFYLCASSRLGLVGIQYFGAGTRLSVL.

This clonotype was observed at least ten times. The chain is built from TRBV11-2 and TRBJ2-3; D is undetermined. Germline CDR1 reads SGHAT; CDR2 reads FQNNGV. The CDR3 totals 12 residues. The germline V and J ends were trimmed by 1 base and 4 bases, with 3 bases remaining between them. The CDR3 DNA sequence: TGTGCCAGCAGCTTAGGGGCAGATACGCAGTATTTT. This translates into CASSLGADTQYF.